This T cell receptor (delta chain) was retrieved from a study of gammadelta T cells in human blood (dated by TCRdb to the early 2020s). What the study reported, not specific to this receptor: According to the study, polyclonal expansion of innate gamma-delta T cells immediately after birth appeared to be driven by microbial exposure.

Libraries were made using RT-PCR. Data came from an Illumina MiSeq. Clones were re-identified by TCRdb from the public reads with CATT, and rows with the same DNA were merged. The sample profile shows about 1,300 delta-chain clones; 25% to 30% of them were found once. Of the sample, roughly 9% is held by the ten largest clones. For this clone: Which antigen it targets is not known. A much larger clone differs by one base, so this may be a read error. Other DNA sequences within the sample encode an identical CDR3.

CDR1 and CDR2 (TSWWSYY, QGS) derive from the germline V gene. Reading from cysteine to phenylalanine, the CDR3 counts 21 amino acids. Only the CDR3 region is kept as DNA, spanning 63 bases read in frame from base 1. The specimen sequenced was non-Vgamma9Vdelta2 gamma-delta T cells from fetal blood. The sequence derives from a human fetus. This sequence uses TRDV1 and TRDJ1, with 10 central nucleotides matching TRDD3. The sequence in DNA is TGTGCTCTTGGGTCCCCCTTCCTTTACTGGGGGATTCCCCCGTACACCGATAAACTCATTTTT. Translated, this gives CALGSPFLYWGIPPYTDKLIF.